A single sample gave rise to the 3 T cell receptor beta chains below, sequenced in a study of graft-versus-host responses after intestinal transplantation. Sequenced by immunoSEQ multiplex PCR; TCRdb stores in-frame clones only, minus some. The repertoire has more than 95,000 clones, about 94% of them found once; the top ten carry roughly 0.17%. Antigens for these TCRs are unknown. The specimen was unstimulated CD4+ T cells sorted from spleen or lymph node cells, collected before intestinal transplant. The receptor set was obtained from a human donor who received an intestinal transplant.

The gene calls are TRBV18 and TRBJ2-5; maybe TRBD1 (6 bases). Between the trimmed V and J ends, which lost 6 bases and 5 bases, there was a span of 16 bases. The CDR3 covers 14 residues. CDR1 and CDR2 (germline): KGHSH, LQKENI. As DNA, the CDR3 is TGTGCCAGCTCCCAGGGGCCGTCCGGTGAGACCCAGTACTTC. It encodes CASSQGPSGETQYF.

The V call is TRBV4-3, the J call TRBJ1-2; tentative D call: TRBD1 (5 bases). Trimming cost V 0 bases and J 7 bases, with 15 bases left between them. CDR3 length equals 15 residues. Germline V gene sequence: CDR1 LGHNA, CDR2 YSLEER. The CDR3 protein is CASSQEIGGASGYTF. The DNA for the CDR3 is TGCGCCAGCAGCCAAGAGATCGGAGGGGCTAGTGGCTACACCTTC.

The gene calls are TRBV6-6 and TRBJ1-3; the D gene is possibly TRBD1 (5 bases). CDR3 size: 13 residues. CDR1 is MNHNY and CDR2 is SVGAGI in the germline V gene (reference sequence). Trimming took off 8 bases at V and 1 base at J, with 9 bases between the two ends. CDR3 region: CASGGGSGNTIYF. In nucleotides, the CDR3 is TGTGCCAGCGGTGGGGGGTCTGGAAACACCATATATTTT.